This T cell receptor (beta chain) was retrieved from a study of beta chain features in type 1 diabetes. The isolated RNA, all of it, was reverse transcribed, so expressed TCRB transcripts were what got sequenced. Sequencing used immunoSEQ multiplex PCR; TCRdb keeps in-frame clones, though not all of them. The sample gives 250,000 to 300,000 clones, 8% of which show up once; more than 0.9% is in the top ten. A word on this clone: The target antigen is unknown.

Overall study results and limits: People with Type 1 diabetes carried modestly yet significantly shorter TCRB CDR3s in all four CD4+ subsets. For TCRB rearrangement, an influence of HLA type remained unresolved here. Comparison showed that naive, central memory and Treg TCRB repertoires appeared more similar among patients than among healthy donors.

CDR3 length: 14 amino acids. Trimming pared 4 bases from V and 2 bases from J, leaving 11 bases between. In germline, CDR1 is PRHDT, CDR2 FYEKMQ (reference sequence). The chain uses TRBV13 and TRBJ2-5, with a tentative D call TRBD2 (6 bases). Sequenced: central memory CD4+ T cells from blood. This receptor was identified in a woman between 18 and 30 years old in good health. CDR3 sequence reads: CASSSRDLQETQYF. CDR3 sequence (DNA): TGTGCCAGCAGCTCCCGGGACTTACAAGAGACCCAGTACTTC.